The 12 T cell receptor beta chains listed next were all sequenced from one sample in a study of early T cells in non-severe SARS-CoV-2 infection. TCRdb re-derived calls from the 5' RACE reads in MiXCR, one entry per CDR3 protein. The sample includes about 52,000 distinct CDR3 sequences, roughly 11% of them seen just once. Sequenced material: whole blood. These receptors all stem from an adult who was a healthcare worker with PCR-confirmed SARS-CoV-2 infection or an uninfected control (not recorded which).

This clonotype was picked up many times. The CDR3 sequence: CASLGVSPEAFF. Written as DNA, the CDR3 is TGTGCCAGCTTGGGGGTGTCCCCTGAAGCTTTCTTT. The gene calls are TRBV2 and TRBJ1-1; tentatively, D is TRBD1 (5 bases). The CDR3 loop spans 12 amino acids. With 8 bases removed from V and 6 bases from J, the gap between germline ends came to 13 bases. Germline lookup yields CDR1 SNHLY and CDR2 FYNNEI.

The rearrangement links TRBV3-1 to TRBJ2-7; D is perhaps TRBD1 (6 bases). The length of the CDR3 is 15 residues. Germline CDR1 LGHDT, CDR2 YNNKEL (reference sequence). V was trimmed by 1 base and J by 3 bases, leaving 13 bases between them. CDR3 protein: CASSQGVGGNYEQYF. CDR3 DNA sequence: TGTGCCAGCAGCCAAGGGGTTGGGGGCAACTACGAGCAGTACTTC.

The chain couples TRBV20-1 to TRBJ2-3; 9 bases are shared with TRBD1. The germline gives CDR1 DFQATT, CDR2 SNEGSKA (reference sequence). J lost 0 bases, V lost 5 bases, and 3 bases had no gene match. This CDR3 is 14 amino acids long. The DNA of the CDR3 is TGCAGTGCTCTGACAGGGGGTAGCACAGATACGCAGTATTTT. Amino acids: CSALTGGSTDTQYF.

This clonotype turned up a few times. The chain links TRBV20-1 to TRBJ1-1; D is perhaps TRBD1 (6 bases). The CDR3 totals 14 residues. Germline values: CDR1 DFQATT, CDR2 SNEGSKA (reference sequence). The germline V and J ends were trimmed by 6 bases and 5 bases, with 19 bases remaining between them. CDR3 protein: CSAQPLQGRTEAFF. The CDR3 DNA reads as TGCAGTGCCCAACCCCTACAGGGTAGGACTGAAGCTTTCTTT.

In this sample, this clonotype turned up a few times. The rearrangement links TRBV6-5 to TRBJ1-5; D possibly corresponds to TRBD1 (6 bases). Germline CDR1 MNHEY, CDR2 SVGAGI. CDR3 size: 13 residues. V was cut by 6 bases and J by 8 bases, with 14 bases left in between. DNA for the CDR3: TGTGCCAGCAGCCCCCAGGGGTATGAGCCCCAGCATTTT. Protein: CASSPQGYEPQHF.

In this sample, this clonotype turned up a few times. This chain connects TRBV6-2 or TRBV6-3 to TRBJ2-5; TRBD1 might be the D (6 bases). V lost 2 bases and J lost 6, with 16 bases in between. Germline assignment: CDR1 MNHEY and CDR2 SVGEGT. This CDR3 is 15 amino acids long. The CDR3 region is CASSYASGDRKTQYF. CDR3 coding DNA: TGTGCCAGCAGTTACGCGTCAGGGGATAGGAAGACCCAGTACTTC.

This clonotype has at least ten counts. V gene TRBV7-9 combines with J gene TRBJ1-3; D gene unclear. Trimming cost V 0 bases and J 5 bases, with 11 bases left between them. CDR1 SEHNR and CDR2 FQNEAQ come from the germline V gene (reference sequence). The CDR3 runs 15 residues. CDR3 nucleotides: TGTGCCAGCAGCTTAGCGCGAGGGATCCGAAACACCATATATTTT. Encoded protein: CASSLARGIRNTIYF.

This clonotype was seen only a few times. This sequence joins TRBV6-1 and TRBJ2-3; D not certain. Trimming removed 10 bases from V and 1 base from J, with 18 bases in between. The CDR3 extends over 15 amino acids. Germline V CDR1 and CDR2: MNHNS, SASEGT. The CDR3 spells CATMTFTKGTDTQYF. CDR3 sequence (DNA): TGTGCCACGATGACATTTACAAAGGGCACAGATACGCAGTATTTT.

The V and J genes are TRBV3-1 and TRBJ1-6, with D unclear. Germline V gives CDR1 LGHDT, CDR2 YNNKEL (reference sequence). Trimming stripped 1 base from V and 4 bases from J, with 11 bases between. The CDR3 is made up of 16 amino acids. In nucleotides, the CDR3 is TGTGCCAGCAGCCAAGGAGTACAGACATATAATTCACCCCTCCACTTT. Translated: CASSQGVQTYNSPLHF. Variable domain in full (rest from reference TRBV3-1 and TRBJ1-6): DTAVSQTPKYLVTQMGNDKSIKCEQNLGHDTMYWYKQDSKKFLKIMFSYNNKELIINETVPNRFSPKSPDKAHLNLHINSLELGDSAVYFCASSQGVQTYNSPLHFGNGTRLTVT.

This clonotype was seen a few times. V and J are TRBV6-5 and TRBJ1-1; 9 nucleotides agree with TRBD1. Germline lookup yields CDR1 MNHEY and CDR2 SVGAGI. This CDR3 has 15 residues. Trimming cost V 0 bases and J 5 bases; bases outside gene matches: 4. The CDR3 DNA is TGTGCCAGCAGTTACTCAGGGACAGGGCATACTGAAGCTTTCTTT. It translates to CASSYSGTGHTEAFF.

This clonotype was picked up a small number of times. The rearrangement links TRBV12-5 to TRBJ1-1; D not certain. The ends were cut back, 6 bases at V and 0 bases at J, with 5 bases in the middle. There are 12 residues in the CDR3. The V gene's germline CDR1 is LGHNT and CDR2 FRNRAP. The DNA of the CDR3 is TGTGCTAGTGGGAATATGAACACTGAAGCTTTCTTT. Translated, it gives CASGNMNTEAFF.

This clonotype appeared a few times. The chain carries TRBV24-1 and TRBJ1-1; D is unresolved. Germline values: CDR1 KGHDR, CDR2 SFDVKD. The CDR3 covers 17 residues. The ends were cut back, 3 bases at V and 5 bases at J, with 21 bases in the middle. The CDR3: CATSDGDFNSGETEAFF. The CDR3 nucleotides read TGTGCCACCAGTGATGGGGATTTTAACTCGGGTGAGACTGAAGCTTTCTTT.